Following are 20 T cell receptor beta chains from one sample sequenced in a study of T cell responses to AZD1222 COVID-19 vaccine. Data came from immunoSEQ multiplex PCR; TCRdb stores just in-frame clones and leaves some out. This table holds about 130,000 clones, about 89% found once. Specimen: peripheral blood, collected 28 days after the second AZD1222 dose. The receptor source for this set is an adult who received the AZD1222 COVID-19 vaccine.

This clone has a handful of counts. This sequence joins TRBV7-2 and TRBJ2-6; D is uncertain. Per germline, CDR1 SGHTA and CDR2 FQGNSA. The CDR3 is made up of 15 amino acids. V was pared by 0 bases and J by 1 base, with 4 bases between. CDR3 nucleotide sequence: TGTGCCAGCAGCTTAGCGGGGTCTGGGGCCAACGTCCTGACTTTC. It specifies CASSLAGSGANVLTF.

This clone was detected once. V usage is TRBV6-1 and J usage is TRBJ2-1; a possible D gene is TRBD2 (6 bases). V was pared by 2 bases and J by 4 bases, with 9 bases between. Germline assignment: CDR1 MNHNS and CDR2 SASEGT. This CDR3 has 14 amino acids. Here the CDR3 reads CASSEFAGYNEQFF. The CDR3 coding sequence is TGTGCCAGCAGTGAATTTGCGGGGTACAATGAGCAGTTCTTC.

V and J are TRBV5-1 and TRBJ2-7; 9 nucleotides match TRBD1. Unmatched junction bases numbered 13, after V lost 7 bases and J lost 2 bases. Germline assignment: CDR1 SGHRS and CDR2 YFSETQ. There are 16 residues in the CDR3. The CDR3 loop is CASQPGPGTGPYEQYF. Written as DNA, the CDR3 is TGCGCCAGCCAGCCCGGGCCTGGGACAGGGCCCTACGAGCAGTACTTC. The full variable domain, with the rest looked up from reference TRBV5-1 and TRBJ2-7, is KAGVTQTPRYLIKTRGQQVTLSCSPISGHRSVSWYQQTPGQGLQFLFEYFSETQRNKGNFPGRFSGRQFSNSRSEMNVSTLELGDSALYLCASQPGPGTGPYEQYFGPGTRLTVT.

This sequence joins TRBV18 and TRBJ2-1; tentatively, D is TRBD1 or TRBD2 (5 bases each). The germline gives CDR1 KGHSH, CDR2 LQKENI. V lost 4 bases, J lost 4 bases, and 11 bases lay in between. The length of the CDR3 is 14 residues. The CDR3 coding sequence is TGTGCCAGCTCACTTACTAGACAGTACAATGAGCAGTTCTTC. Translation gives CASSLTRQYNEQFF.

The gene calls are TRBV6-4 and TRBJ2-2, with D maybe TRBD2 (7 bases). The CDR3 is 17 residues long. Per the germline V gene, CDR1 is MRHNA and CDR2 is SNTAGT. With 6 bases removed from V and 1 base from J, the gap between germline ends came to 18 bases. The CDR3 sequence: CASSSWGGGKNTGELFF. The CDR3 nucleotides are TGTGCCAGCAGCTCCTGGGGGGGCGGAAAGAACACCGGGGAGCTGTTTTTT.

The V and J genes are TRBV19 and TRBJ1-1; D is ambiguous. The germline gives CDR1 LNHDA, CDR2 SQIVND (reference sequence). CDR3 length: 13 residues. The V gene lost 1 base and the J gene lost 0 bases, with 3 bases spanning the gap. The CDR3 protein is CASSIAVNTEAFF. The CDR3 DNA sequence: TGTGCCAGTAGTATAGCAGTGAACACTGAAGCTTTCTTT. Combining the CDR3 with reference TRBV19 and TRBJ1-1 gives the whole variable domain DGGITQSPKYLFRKEGQNVTLSCEQNLNHDAMYWYRQDPGQGLRLIYYSQIVNDFQKGDIAEGYSVSREKKESFPLTVTSAQKNPTAFYLCASSIAVNTEAFFGQGTRLTVV.

The chain carries TRBV7-9 and TRBJ2-5; D not resolved. CDR1 is SEHNR and CDR2 is FQNEAQ in the germline V gene (reference sequence). Trimming stripped 5 bases from V and 3 bases from J, with 13 bases between. The CDR3 contains 14 residues. The DNA for the CDR3 is TGTGCCAGCAGCCCGTGGACGGACGAAGAGACCCAGTACTTC. This translates into CASSPWTDEETQYF.

This clone came up once. V usage is TRBV6-5 and J usage is TRBJ2-7; TRBD1 might be the D (6 bases). Germline-derived CDR1 and CDR2 are MNHEY and SVGAGI. Trimming took 5 bases from V and 6 from J, leaving 14 bases between them. This CDR3 is built from 13 residues. DNA for the CDR3: TGTGCCAGCAGTACCCCGGGACATGGCGAGCAGTACTTC. Translated: CASSTPGHGEQYF.

This chain uses TRBV5-1 with TRBJ2-5; 7 bases map to TRBD1. Germline values: CDR1 SGHRS, CDR2 YFSETQ. After removal of 4 bases from V and 2 bases from J, the junction contained 8 bases not matched to a gene. This CDR3 contains 15 residues. CDR3 in DNA: TGCGCCAGCAGCATTTATGGGACAGAACAAGAGACCCAGTACTTC. This sequence encodes CASSIYGTEQETQYF.

The chain has TRBV4-3 and TRBJ2-2, with D tentatively TRBD1 (6 bases). The length of the CDR3 is 15 residues. Looked up from germline, CDR1 is LGHNA and CDR2 is YSLEER. V lost 3 bases and J 5 bases, leaving 13 bases between the germline ends. The CDR3 DNA reads as TGCGCCAGCAGCCACACCACGAGGGGGACCGGGGAGCTGTTTTTT. Amino acid sequence: CASSHTTRGTGELFF.

The gene calls are TRBV29-1 and TRBJ1-1; unclear D gene. The CDR3 loop spans 11 amino acids. The V gene lost 2 bases and the J gene lost 4 bases, with 5 bases spanning the gap. Germline V gene sequence: CDR1 SQVTM, CDR2 ANQGSEA. In DNA form, the CDR3 reads TGCAGCGTTGAAAGTGTCACTGAAGCTTTCTTT. Translated: CSVESVTEAFF. Based on the CDR3 plus reference TRBV29-1 and TRBJ1-1, the full variable domain is SAVISQKPSRDICQRGTSLTIQCQVDSQVTMMFWYRQQPGQSLTLIATANQGSEATYESGFVIDKFPISRPNLTFSTLTVSNMSPEDSSIYLCSVESVTEAFFGQGTRLTVV.

This chain joins TRBV30 and TRBJ2-2; D perhaps matches TRBD1 (7 bases). Trimming removed 3 bases at V and 3 bases at J, with 11 bases between. Germline V lookup: CDR1 GTSNPN, CDR2 SVGIG (reference sequence). The CDR3 totals 14 residues. The CDR3 reads CAWRRGQYTGELFF. Written as DNA, the CDR3 is TGTGCCTGGAGGCGGGGACAGTACACCGGGGAGCTGTTTTTT.

The rearrangement links TRBV2 to TRBJ1-4, with 10 bases that match TRBD1. V was pared by 6 bases and J by 8 bases, with 6 bases of the junction left unmatched. Germline CDR1 reads SNHLY; CDR2 reads FYNNEI. This CDR3 has 14 amino acids. Written as DNA, the CDR3 is TGTGCCAGCAGCGGGGACAGGGGAAGGGAAAAACTGTTTTTT. Protein sequence: CASSGDRGREKLFF.

The J gene is TRBJ1-5, the V gene TRBV9; D unresolved. From germline, CDR1 is SGDLS and CDR2 YYNGEE. CDR3 length: 13 amino acids. With 4 bases removed from V and 3 bases from J, the gap between germline ends came to 8 bases. DNA for the CDR3: TGTGCCAGCAGCAGGACCGACAATCAGCCCCAGCATTTT. Its protein is CASSRTDNQPQHF.

This chain uses TRBV10-1 with TRBJ2-7, with 7 bases identical to TRBD1. The CDR3 runs 13 residues. V was pared by 8 bases and J by 2 bases, with 6 bases of the junction left unmatched. Per germline, CDR1 WNHNN and CDR2 SYGVQD (reference sequence). The CDR3 DNA sequence: TGCGCCAGCTCCGGACAGGTAACCTACGAGCAGTACTTC. It codes for CASSGQVTYEQYF.

V is TRBV6-5 and J is TRBJ2-7; D uncertain. Trimming removed 2 bases from V and 3 bases from J, with 5 bases in between. Germline lookup yields CDR1 MNHEY and CDR2 SVGAGI. The CDR3 contains 12 residues. The CDR3 sequence: CASSYVGYEQYF. In DNA form, the CDR3 reads TGTGCCAGCAGTTACGTCGGCTACGAGCAGTACTTC.

The sample holds a few counts of this clone. J is TRBJ1-3 and V is TRBV2; D is uncertain. Germline loops: CDR1 SNHLY, CDR2 FYNNEI. The CDR3 sequence is 14 residues long. Trimming took off 6 bases at V and 0 bases at J, with 9 bases between the two ends. The CDR3 loop is CASRPQFSGNTIYF. The CDR3 coding sequence is TGTGCCAGCAGGCCTCAGTTCTCTGGAAACACCATATATTTT.

The V call is TRBV4-2, the J call TRBJ2-1; D gene uncertain. Per the germline V gene, CDR1 is LGHNA and CDR2 is YNFKEQ. V dropped 1 base and J dropped 8 bases, with 3 bases sitting between them. The CDR3 consists of 11 residues. CDR3 bases: TGTGCCAGCAGCCAAGCCGATGAGCAGTTCTTC. Protein: CASSQADEQFF.

This chain links TRBV7-6 with TRBJ1-3; no definite D call. V lost 5 bases and J lost 0, with 8 bases in between. Germline CDR1 reads SGHVS; CDR2 reads FNYEAQ. The CDR3 has 14 amino acids. Here the CDR3 reads CASSPSSSGNTIYF. DNA of the CDR3: TGTGCCAGCAGCCCGTCGAGCTCTGGAAACACCATATATTTT.

The chain employs TRBV7-9 and TRBJ1-3, with D perhaps TRBD1 (5 bases). The CDR3 length is 17 residues. Deletions cut 5 bases from V and 0 bases from J, with 17 bases between. CDR1 is SEHNR and CDR2 is FQNEAQ in the germline V gene (reference sequence). The CDR3 DNA is TGTGCCAGCAGCCCCCGCGGGGGAGGTCCCTCTGGAAACACCATATATTTT. Translated: CASSPRGGGPSGNTIYF.